The rows below give T cell receptor beta chains drawn from one sample of a study of blood T cell repertoires in COVID-19. Only in-frame clones appear in the TCRdb table, and some are missing; sequencing was by immunoSEQ multiplex PCR. The sample records 40,000 to 60,000 clones, roughly 84% being singletons. Specimen: peripheral blood. The source is a man older than 75 with active COVID-19. Both conserved end residues are part of each CDR3. D genes are given only for firm matches. Not every row has a clone size; where given, it reads once, few, many or a size class.

TRBD1,TRBV28,.,TRBJ2-2,CASSPPATGASNTGELFF,TGTGCCAGCAGTCCGCCGGCGACAGGGGCCTCGAACACCGGGGAGCTGTTTTTT
.,TRBV15,.,TRBJ2-5,CATSRDRRTQETQYF,TGTGCCACCAGCAGAGATCGACGGACACAAGAGACCCAGTACTTC
.,TRBV19,.,TRBJ1-2,CASRTAKDGYTF,TGTGCCAGTAGGACAGCGAAAGATGGCTACACCTTC
TRBD2,TRBV6-1,.,TRBJ2-5,CASSDLGTRQETQYF,TGTGCCAGCAGTGATCTAGGGACTAGGCAAGAGACCCAGTACTTC
.,TRBV21-1,few,TRBJ2-5,CASILTGEETQYF,TGTGCCAGCATCCTGACAGGGGAAGAGACCCAGTACTTC
TRBD1,TRBV5-5,.,TRBJ1-5,CASSRTGRQPQHF,TGTGCCAGCAGTAGGACAGGGCGTCAGCCCCAGCATTTT
.,TRBV2,.,TRBJ1-5,CASSDVWTGTPHGNQPQHF,TGTGCCAGCAGTGACGTCTGGACTGGCACGCCCCACGGGAATCAGCCCCAGCATTTT
.,TRBV10-3,.,TRBJ2-5,CAISTGLAETQYF,TGTGCCATCAGCACAGGGTTGGCGGAGACCCAGTACTTC
.,TRBV6-1,.,TRBJ2-5,CASSEAGALVETQYF,TGTGCCAGCAGTGAAGCGGGGGCTTTAGTTGAGACCCAGTACTTC
.,TRBV5-1,.,TRBJ2-1,CASKLDSEQFF,TGCGCCAGCAAGCTCGACAGTGAGCAGTTCTTC
.,TRBV5-5,once,TRBJ2-3,CASSLQTTSTDTQYF,TGTGCCAGCAGCTTGCAGACTACTAGCACAGATACGCAGTATTTT
TRBD1,TRBV28,.,TRBJ1-1,CASSLQGVGNTEAFF,TGTGCCAGCAGTTTACAGGGGGTCGGGAACACTGAAGCTTTCTTT
TRBD2,TRBV28,.,TRBJ2-5,CASSLGGRAWETQYF,TGTGCCAGCAGTTTAGGTGGGAGGGCCTGGGAGACCCAGTACTTC
TRBD1,TRBV28,.,TRBJ1-2,CASVPTDTGVGGYTF,TGTGCCAGCGTGCCGACCGACACAGGGGTCGGTGGCTACACCTTC
TRBD1,TRBV9,.,TRBJ2-7,CASSVDGLATGVGQYF,TGTGCCAGCAGCGTAGATGGTCTTGCGACAGGGGTGGGCCAGTACTTC
TRBD1,TRBV12-3/TRBV12-4,.,TRBJ1-2,CASTQGTAYGYTF,TGTGCCAGCACTCAAGGGACAGCCTATGGCTACACCTTC
TRBD1,TRBV19,once,TRBJ2-5,CASSLAGQGVETQYF,TGTGCCAGTAGCCTAGCAGGACAGGGGGTAGAGACCCAGTACTTC
.,TRBV24-1,.,TRBJ1-5,CASGPGQGDQPQHF,TGTGCCAGCGGGCCGGGACAAGGTGATCAGCCCCAGCATTTT
.,TRBV5-1,once,TRBJ2-1,CASSLAVTGMAREQFF,TGCGCCAGCAGCTTGGCGGTTACAGGGATGGCGCGCGAGCAGTTCTTC
TRBD2,TRBV7-9,.,TRBJ2-3,CASSLGLASDTQYF,TGTGCCAGCAGCTTGGGACTAGCGAGTGATACGCAGTATTTT
.,TRBV4-3,.,TRBJ1-2,CASSQDRWEVANGYTF,TGCGCCAGCAGCCAAGATCGTTGGGAGGTGGCCAATGGCTACACCTTC
TRBD1,TRBV27,.,TRBJ1-4,CASSFSFGGGWEKLFF,TGTGCCAGCAGTTTTTCCTTCGGAGGGGGCTGGGAAAAACTGTTTTTT
TRBD1,TRBV5-1,.,TRBJ2-5,CASSLVGQGEETQYF,TGCGCCAGCAGCTTGGTTGGACAGGGAGAAGAGACCCAGTACTTC
TRBD1,TRBV5-1,.,TRBJ2-5,CASSFAWGQGRETQYF,TGCGCCAGCAGCTTTGCTTGGGGACAGGGGAGAGAGACCCAGTACTTC
TRBD2,TRBV5-6,.,TRBJ2-7,CASSSELPTSGRVEQYF,TGTGCCAGCAGCTCTGAACTGCCAACTAGCGGGAGAGTCGAGCAGTACTTC
.,TRBV4-1,.,TRBJ2-1,CASSQVAGPYNEQFF,TGCGCCAGCAGCCAAGTGGCAGGGCCTTACAATGAGCAGTTCTTC
.,TRBV10-3,.,TRBJ1-1,CAISEYGGTNAAEAFF,TGTGCCATCAGTGAGTATGGGGGGACGAACGCCGCTGAAGCTTTCTTT
.,TRBV28,.,TRBJ1-5,CASSLDIIRGQPQHF,TGTGCCAGCAGTTTGGACATCATAAGGGGTCAGCCCCAGCATTTT
.,TRBV19,once,TRBJ2-1,CASSGTVAYNEQFF,TGTGCCAGTAGTGGGACTGTAGCCTACAATGAGCAGTTCTTC
.,TRBV7-8,.,TRBJ1-2,CATAGARVPRGYTF,TGTGCCACCGCCGGTGCCAGGGTTCCTCGGGGCTACACCTTC
TRBD1,TRBV5-1,once,TRBJ2-1,CASSEQGDEQFF,TGCGCCAGCAGTGAACAGGGGGATGAGCAGTTCTTC
TRBD1,TRBV28,.,TRBJ2-5,CASSLGQGTETQYF,TGTGCCAGCAGTTTAGGACAGGGGACGGAGACCCAGTACTTC
.,TRBV27,.,TRBJ2-5,CASSFAGTQQETQYF,TGTGCCAGCAGTTTCGCCGGGACTCAGCAAGAGACCCAGTACTTC
.,TRBV28,.,TRBJ2-3,CASSLWGSSASTDTQYF,TGTGCCAGCAGTTTATGGGGTTCGAGCGCAAGCACAGATACGCAGTATTTT
TRBD1,TRBV5-1,once,TRBJ2-7,CASSLRDRGQYEQYF,TGCGCCAGCAGCTTGAGGGACAGGGGCCAATACGAGCAGTACTTC
TRBD2,TRBV9,.,TRBJ2-3,CASSAGTSSDTQYF,TGTGCCAGCAGCGCCGGGACTAGCTCAGATACGCAGTATTTT
.,TRBV9,few,TRBJ1-2,CASSVGEGSGYGYTF,TGTGCCAGCAGCGTAGGGGAGGGTTCGGGCTATGGCTACACCTTC
TRBD2,TRBV7-3,.,TRBJ2-1,CASSLSAGGSGEQFF,TGTGCCAGCAGCTTATCTGCGGGAGGGAGCGGTGAGCAGTTCTTC
.,TRBV18,.,TRBJ2-5,CASSRIPGPSGETQYF,TGTGCCAGCTCAAGGATTCCCGGTCCTTCCGGGGAGACCCAGTACTTC
.,TRBV21-1,.,TRBJ2-5,CASSKLSGILGQETQYF,TGTGCCAGCAGCAAACTGTCAGGGATCTTGGGCCAAGAGACCCAGTACTTC
.,TRBV15,.,TRBJ1-1,CATRAGYENTEAFF,TGTGCCACCAGGGCAGGGTACGAGAACACTGAAGCTTTCTTT
TRBD2,TRBV3-1/TRBV3-2,.,TRBJ2-5,CASSLRTSPQETQYF,TGTGCCAGCAGCCTACGGACTAGCCCACAAGAGACCCAGTACTTC
TRBD1,TRBV5-1,.,TRBJ1-2,CASSYGTGLGYTF,TGCGCCAGCAGCTACGGGACAGGGCTAGGCTACACCTTC
.,TRBV9,few,TRBJ2-7,CASSVVCGKVYEQYF,TGTGCCAGCAGCGTAGTTTGCGGGAAAGTCTACGAGCAGTACTTC
.,TRBV4-1,few,TRBJ1-4,CASSPGTREGKLFF,TGCGCCAGCAGCCCCGGGACACGGGAAGGAAAACTGTTTTTT
TRBD1,TRBV24-1,.,TRBJ1-5,CATSDGRQGAHQPQHF,TGTGCCACCAGTGATGGGCGACAGGGGGCACATCAGCCCCAGCATTTT
.,TRBV11-2,.,TRBJ2-4,CASSSLRADPRPYF,TGTGCCAGCAGCTCGCTGAGGGCAGACCCACGCCCGTACTTC
.,TRBV2,.,TRBJ2-5,CASSRQETQYF,TGTGCCAGCAGCCGCCAAGAGACCCAGTACTTC
TRBD1,TRBV29-1,few,TRBJ2-7,CSATRQGVGEQYF,TGCAGCGCCACTAGACAGGGCGTAGGCGAGCAGTACTTC
.,TRBV11-3,.,TRBJ2-3,CASSRGGADTQYF,TGTGCCAGCAGCCGAGGTGGAGCAGATACGCAGTATTTT
TRBD2,TRBV3-1/TRBV3-2,few,TRBJ2-3,CASSLGLADTQYF,TGTGCCAGCAGCTTAGGACTAGCAGATACGCAGTATTTT
TRBD1,TRBV6-2/TRBV6-3,.,TRBJ1-5,CASSLIARQGAFDQPQHF,TGTGCCAGCAGTCTCATAGCTCGACAGGGGGCTTTCGATCAGCCCCAGCATTTT
TRBD1,TRBV7-9,.,TRBJ2-5,CASSRDRAQETQYF,TGTGCCAGCAGTAGGGACAGGGCCCAAGAGACCCAGTACTTC
TRBD1,TRBV19,.,TRBJ1-1,CASRSGTGSNTEAFF,TGTGCCAGTAGATCAGGGACAGGCAGTAACACTGAAGCTTTCTTT